The following is a T cell receptor beta chain sequence with its context. The sample has other DNA sequences that encode this CDR3 too. The V end was cut by 6 bases, the J end by 2 bases, with 11 bases between. This CDR3 has 13 residues. TCRdb keeps only in-frame clones here, not all; method: immunoSEQ multiplex PCR. This table has roughly 43,000 clones, 87% appearing once. The sample belongs to a study of blood T cell repertoires in COVID-19. The wider study: Nucleic acid was either cDNA or gDNA, and it came from T cells, B-cell-depleted T cells, or PBMCs.

The receptor comes from a human donor in a cohort sampled during active COVID-19. Sequenced input: peripheral blood. This chain links TRBV12-3 or TRBV12-4 with TRBJ2-7; possibly TRBD2 for D (6 bases). CDR3 protein: CASSPGLAYEQYF. In DNA, the CDR3 is TGTGCCAGCAGCCCGGGACTGGCCTACGAGCAGTACTTC.